The 8 T cell receptor beta chains below come from one sample, sequenced in a study of radiotherapy plus CTLA-4 blockade in lung cancer listed by TCRdb under 2018. Libraries were constructed by the immunoSEQ multiplex PCR assay. The source is immuneACCESS, and TCRdb retained only in-frame sequences with V and J called. Part of the clones is not carried over; for the studies checked, unresolved V genes explain less than half of this, and the remainder is unexplained. This sample has approximately 44,000 clones in its table, and less than 85% of those were observed once. The ten largest clones take up just under 8.5% of the sample. The sequencing here drew on peripheral blood, taken from a patient treated with radiotherapy plus ipilimumab. The receptor set was obtained from a human donor with non-small cell lung cancer who had stable disease on radiotherapy plus ipilimumab.

The chain recombines TRBV11-2 with TRBJ1-2; D uncertain. In germline, CDR1 is SGHAT, CDR2 FQNNGV. CDR3 length: 13 amino acids. The germline V and J ends were trimmed by 3 bases and 2 bases, with 7 bases remaining between them. The CDR3 spells CASSLNQNYGYTF. The DNA for the CDR3 is TGTGCCAGCAGCTTGAACCAGAACTATGGCTACACCTTC.

The rearrangement links TRBV7-8 to TRBJ1-2; D is uncertain. The CDR3 has 16 residues. Germline V gene lookup returns CDR1 SGHVS and CDR2 FQNEAQ. The germline V and J ends were trimmed by 5 bases and 3 bases, with 19 bases remaining between them. CDR3 residues: CASSRVPRVEDYGYTF. DNA for the CDR3: TGTGCCAGCAGCCGCGTCCCCCGGGTTGAGGACTATGGCTACACCTTC.

This rearrangement joins TRBV4-1 to TRBJ2-1; 7 positions agree with TRBD1. Trimming took 4 bases from V and 10 from J; bases not matched to a gene: 4. The CDR3 sequence is 12 residues long. CDR1 MGHRA and CDR2 YSYEKL come from the germline V gene. CDR3 loop: CASSPRQGEQFF. The CDR3 DNA sequence: TGCGCCAGCAGCCCTCGACAGGGAGAGCAGTTCTTC.

There are a few counts of this clone. The chain couples TRBV10-3 to TRBJ2-3; perhaps TRBD2 as D (5 bases). The V end was cut by 4 bases, the J end by 0 bases, with 11 bases between. Germline V gene lookup returns CDR1 ENHRY and CDR2 SYGVKD. The CDR3 has 15 amino acids. CDR3 in DNA: TGTGCCATCAGTGGCAGACTATCTAGCACAGATACGCAGTATTTT. Residues: CAISGRLSSTDTQYF.

The rearrangement joins TRBV19 to TRBJ1-1; D uncertain. In germline, CDR1 is LNHDA, CDR2 SQIVND (reference sequence). V was cut by 3 bases and J by 4 bases, with 9 bases left in between. The CDR3 is made up of 13 amino acids. The CDR3 loop reads CASSMGTFTEAFF. The CDR3 DNA sequence: TGTGCCAGTAGTATGGGTACTTTCACTGAAGCTTTCTTT.

V usage is TRBV7-2 and J usage is TRBJ1-5, with D hard to call. V lost 1 base and J lost 2, with 15 bases in between. Germline V gene sequence: CDR1 SGHTA, CDR2 FQGNSA. The length of the CDR3 is 17 residues. The CDR3 loop reads CASSLVPGGLGNQPQHF. The CDR3 DNA is TGTGCCAGCAGCTTAGTCCCGGGAGGATTGGGCAATCAGCCCCAGCATTTT.

DNA of the CDR3: TGTGCCAGCAGCTCCCAGGGCTTTGACTACACCTTC. It specifies CASSSQGFDYTF. V gene TRBV7-3 combines with J gene TRBJ1-2; D is possibly TRBD1 (5 bases). V was pared by 4 bases and J by 10 bases, with 13 bases between. The germline CDR1 and CDR2 sequences are SGHTA and FQGTGA. CDR3 size: 12 residues.

The J gene is TRBJ1-2, the V gene TRBV7-9, with 9 bases matching TRBD1. With 8 bases clipped from V and 1 base from J, the junction kept 11 bases outside the gene matches. The CDR3 covers 16 residues. Germline V gene data show CDR1 as SEHNR and CDR2 as FQNEAQ (reference sequence). As DNA, the CDR3 is TGTGCCAGCGCTGCAGGGACAGGGTTTTTTAACTATGGCTACACCTTC. Translating it yields CASAAGTGFFNYGYTF.